This passage covers 30 T cell receptor beta chains from one sample sequenced in a study of T cell responses to AZD1222 COVID-19 vaccine. This table comes from immunoSEQ multiplex PCR, and its TCRdb copy is limited to in-frame clones, with some not included. The table shows roughly 71,000 clones, with 75% to 90% occurring only once. This sample comprised peripheral blood, obtained on day 0 of AZD1222 vaccination. These receptors originate from an adult in good health.

The rearrangement links TRBV19 to TRBJ2-7; D perhaps matches TRBD1 (6 bases). Germline V gene sequence: CDR1 LNHDA, CDR2 SQIVND (reference sequence). The CDR3 extends over 15 amino acids. Trimming took 5 bases from V and 3 from J, leaving 17 bases between them. The CDR3 region is CASSSTLQGVYEQYF. CDR3 DNA: TGTGCCAGTAGTTCAACCCTACAGGGTGTCTACGAGCAGTACTTC.

J is TRBJ1-2 and V is TRBV6-5; possible D gene TRBD1, 6 bases. CDR1 and CDR2 from the germline V gene are MNHEY and SVGAGI. V lost 10 bases, J lost 8 bases, and 14 bases lay in between. The CDR3 runs to 11 residues. CDR3 residues: CATQQGRGYTF. The CDR3 DNA is TGTGCCACCCAACAGGGTCGCGGCTACACCTTC.

V is TRBV2 and J is TRBJ1-1; TRBD1 agrees at 7 bases. Germline CDR1 SNHLY, CDR2 FYNNEI. V shed 6 bases and J 5 bases; nucleotides not matched to a gene: 9. The CDR3 totals 14 residues. The CDR3 sequence is CASRTGKKVTEAFF. CDR3 coding DNA: TGTGCCAGCAGGACAGGGAAGAAGGTAACTGAAGCTTTCTTT. Full variable domain (missing parts from reference TRBV2 and TRBJ1-1): EPEVTQTPSHQVTQMGQEVILRCVPISNHLYFYWYRQILGQKVEFLVSFYNNEISEKSEIFDDQFSVERPDGSNFTLKIRSTKLEDSAMYFCASRTGKKVTEAFFGQGTRLTVV.

The CDR3 DNA reads as TGCGCCAGCAGTGTCGGGACTAGCGGGGTCTACGAGCAGTACTTC. It specifies CASSVGTSGVYEQYF. The chain combines TRBV10-1 with TRBJ2-7; 13 positions match TRBD2. Germline V gene data show CDR1 as WNHNN and CDR2 as SYGVQD (reference sequence). After removal of 4 bases from V and 3 bases from J, the junction contained 3 bases not matched to a gene. The CDR3 is 15 amino acids.

This clone was seen only once. V is TRBV19 and J is TRBJ1-2, with 8 nucleotides matching TRBD1. In germline, CDR1 is LNHDA, CDR2 SQIVND (reference sequence). The length of the CDR3 is 14 residues. The ends lost 5 bases at V and 5 bases at J; junction bases unmatched: 7. CDR3 DNA sequence: TGTGCCAGTAGTGCGACAGGGGAGGGGTATGGCTACACCTTC. It specifies CASSATGEGYGYTF.

This chain connects TRBV9 to TRBJ2-2; D might be TRBD2 (6 bases). The CDR3 totals 14 residues. Germline V lookup: CDR1 SGDLS, CDR2 YYNGEE. Trimming shortened V by 4 bases and J by 6 bases, and 13 bases separated the two germline ends. This CDR3 reads CASSPLTSSGELFF. For the CDR3, the DNA is TGTGCCAGCAGCCCTTTAACTAGCTCCGGGGAGCTGTTTTTT. The entire variable domain, with the rest obtained from reference TRBV9 and TRBJ2-2, is as follows: DSGVTQTPKHLITATGQRVTLRCSPRSGDLSVYWYQQSLDQGLQFLIQYYNGEERAKGNILERFSAQQFPDLHSELNLSSLELGDSALYFCASSPLTSSGELFFGEGSRLTVL.

The chain recombines TRBV6-4 with TRBJ2-2; D uncertain. Trimming removed 7 bases at V and 5 bases at J, with 5 bases between. The V gene's germline CDR1 is MRHNA and CDR2 SNTAGT. The CDR3 length is 11 residues. The CDR3 coding sequence is TGTGCCAGCACCCTAACCGGGGAGCTGTTTTTT. Protein sequence: CASTLTGELFF.

This chain links TRBV30 with TRBJ2-2; TRBD2 is a possible D gene (6 bases). Germline assignment: CDR1 GTSNPN and CDR2 SVGIG (reference sequence). This CDR3 region has 11 residues. Here the CDR3 reads CVGRRRGELFF. CDR3 in DNA: TGTGTGGGGAGGAGGAGGGGGGAGCTGTTTTTT. The full variable domain, completed using reference TRBV30 and TRBJ2-2, is SQTIHQWPATLVQPVGSPLSLECTVEGTSNPNLYWYRQAAGRGLQLLFYSVGIGQISSEVPQNLSASRPQDRQFILSSKKLLLSDSGFYLCVGRRRGELFFGEGSRLTVL.

This clone showed up just a few times. The V and J genes are TRBV6-1 and TRBJ2-1, with 7 bases aligning to TRBD2. The ends lost 2 bases at V and 3 bases at J; junction bases unmatched: 10. Germline V gene sequence: CDR1 MNHNS, CDR2 SASEGT. This CDR3 region has 17 residues. The CDR3 DNA follows: TGTGCCAGCAGTGAATGGGGGGGACTAACCAACTACAATGAGCAGTTCTTC. Translating it yields CASSEWGGLTNYNEQFF.

As concerns this clone: Since a much larger clone is just one base distant, this may be a read error. This sequence joins TRBV7-6 and TRBJ2-5; no firm D call. Germline V gene data show CDR1 as SGHVS and CDR2 as FNYEAQ. V gave up 1 base and J gave up 1 base, with 1 base separating them. The CDR3 consists of 12 residues. The CDR3 DNA is TGTGCCAGCAGCTTAGTCCAAGAGACCCAGTACTTC. Its protein product is CASSLVQETQYF.

The chain is built from TRBV6-7 and TRBJ1-1; D is unclear. TRBV6-7 falls under the ORF class, with uncertain function. There are 15 residues in the CDR3. Trimming removed 5 bases from V and 6 bases from J, with 19 bases in between. The DNA of the CDR3 is TGTGCCAGCAGTAGTATCCCGGGCCTTCGGGCTGAAGCTTTCTTT. Protein sequence: CASSSIPGLRAEAFF.

This clone was seen more than once but under ten times. V usage is TRBV9 and J usage is TRBJ1-2; 9 nucleotides match TRBD1. CDR3 length equals 15 residues. J gave up 3 bases and V 3 bases, and 6 bases lay outside the gene matches. The V gene's germline CDR1 is SGDLS and CDR2 YYNGEE. The CDR3 loop reads CASSAGDRVDYGYTF. Written as DNA, the CDR3 is TGTGCCAGCAGCGCCGGGGACAGGGTAGACTATGGCTACACCTTC. The full variable domain, its missing parts supplied by reference TRBV9 and TRBJ1-2, is DSGVTQTPKHLITATGQRVTLRCSPRSGDLSVYWYQQSLDQGLQFLIQYYNGEERAKGNILERFSAQQFPDLHSELNLSSLELGDSALYFCASSAGDRVDYGYTFGSGTRLTVV.

J is TRBJ2-7 and V is TRBV3-1 (or the pseudogene TRBV3-2); perhaps TRBD2 as D (6 bases). Looked up from germline, CDR1 is LGHDT and CDR2 is YNNKEL (reference sequence). V gave up 4 bases and J gave up 2 bases, with 12 bases separating them. The length of the CDR3 is 14 residues. The CDR3: CASSPGLRPYEQYF. The CDR3 nucleotides read TGTGCCAGCAGCCCGGGACTTCGACCCTACGAGCAGTACTTC.

This clone was detected a few times. CDR3 coding DNA: TGTGCCAGCAGTGCGGACTACACAGATACGCAGTATTTT. Translation gives CASSADYTDTQYF. V is TRBV2 and J is TRBJ2-3; D possibly corresponds to TRBD2 (6 bases). Per germline, CDR1 SNHLY and CDR2 FYNNEI. V was cut by 4 bases and J by 2 bases, with 7 bases left in between. The CDR3 is 13 amino acids.

The chain carries TRBV10-3 and TRBJ1-5; possible D gene TRBD1, 6 bases. Trimming pared 10 bases from V and 7 bases from J, leaving 17 bases between. The CDR3 spans 13 residues. Germline V gives CDR1 ENHRY, CDR2 SYGVKD. The CDR3 sequence is CATMDSFGQPQHF. The CDR3, as DNA: TGTGCCACCATGGACAGCTTTGGCCAGCCCCAGCATTTT.

The gene calls are TRBV4-1 and TRBJ1-1, with 9 nucleotides matching TRBD1. Per germline, CDR1 MGHRA and CDR2 YSYEKL. The CDR3 is made up of 15 amino acids. Trimming at V came to 3 bases and at J to 9 bases, leaving 11 bases not matched to a gene. As DNA, the CDR3 is TGCGCCAGCAGCCATCAAAGGGGGACAGGGATTAAAGCTTTCTTT. Translating gives CASSHQRGTGIKAFF.

This chain links TRBV21-1 with TRBJ1-5; the table calls TRBD1, which could not be checked here. TRBV21-1 is designated a pseudogene. The CDR3 consists of 15 residues. CDR3 sequence (DNA): TGTGCCAGCAGTCAGGGGCAGGGGTGCAATCAGCCCCAGCATTTT. It encodes CASSQGQGCNQPQHF.

The V and J genes are TRBV6-5 and TRBJ1-1; tentatively, D is TRBD1 (5 bases). The CDR3 spans 15 residues. CDR1 is MNHEY and CDR2 is SVGAGI in the germline V gene. Trimming stripped 4 bases from V and 7 bases from J, with 19 bases between. The CDR3 DNA reads as TGTGCCAGCAGTTTTCAAGGGACGGGGCTTATTGAAGCTTTCTTT. Translating gives CASSFQGTGLIEAFF.

This chain uses TRBV2 with TRBJ1-2, with D uncertain. The CDR3 is 13 residues long. The V gene's germline CDR1 is SNHLY and CDR2 FYNNEI. V dropped 4 bases and J dropped 8 bases, with 14 bases sitting between them. This CDR3 is CASSVGTVWGYTF. The DNA for the CDR3 is TGTGCCAGCAGTGTGGGTACGGTCTGGGGCTACACCTTC.

The rearrangement uses TRBV7-2 and TRBJ2-1; 7 bases are shared with TRBD2. There are 15 residues in the CDR3. The J segment lost 2 bases and the V segment lost 4 bases, leaving 5 bases of the junction unmatched. In germline, CDR1 is SGHTA, CDR2 FQGNSA. The CDR3: CASSYWEGPYNEQFF. For the CDR3, the DNA is TGTGCCAGCAGCTATTGGGAGGGGCCCTACAATGAGCAGTTCTTC.

This chain joins TRBV9 and TRBJ1-2; D is uncertain. CDR1 SGDLS and CDR2 YYNGEE come from the germline V gene. V shed 4 bases and J shed 2 bases, with 15 bases lying between them. The CDR3 sequence is 15 residues long. The chain's CDR3 is CASSYQGSNNYGYTF. DNA for the CDR3: TGTGCCAGCAGCTACCAAGGGAGCAACAACTATGGCTACACCTTC.

The chain combines TRBV12-3 or TRBV12-4 with TRBJ1-3; D unresolved. Trimming removed 11 bases at V and 3 bases at J, with 11 bases between. The CDR3 sequence is 12 residues long. The CDR3 protein is CASRRGGNTIYF. The CDR3 coding sequence is TGTGCCTCAAGGAGAGGTGGAAACACCATATATTTT.

The J gene is TRBJ2-1, the V gene TRBV4-1; D uncertain. The germline V gene has CDR1 MGHRA and CDR2 YSYEKL. There are 15 residues in the CDR3. V dropped 0 bases and J dropped 7 bases, with 13 bases sitting between them. In nucleotides, the CDR3 is TGCGCCAGCAGCCAAGAAAACGCCGGGCGGAATGAGCAGTTCTTC. It encodes CASSQENAGRNEQFF.

The rearrangement joins TRBV3-1 (or the pseudogene TRBV3-2) to TRBJ1-2; unclear D gene. CDR1 is LGHDT and CDR2 is YNNKEL in the germline V gene (reference sequence). V lost 4 bases and J 8 bases, leaving 11 bases between the germline ends. The CDR3 has 12 residues. The CDR3, as DNA: TGTGCCAGCAGCCTCGAGGGCGAGGGCTACACCTTC. Its translation is CASSLEGEGYTF.

The chain combines TRBV7-9 with TRBJ2-1; D might be TRBD2 (7 bases). This CDR3 is built from 13 residues. Germline V gene data show CDR1 as SEHNR and CDR2 as FQNEAQ (reference sequence). V was shortened by 7 bases and J by 12 bases, with 19 bases between the two germline ends. CDR3 nucleotides: TGTGCCAGCAACTCGTGGGGGGGCTCGGTGCAGTTCTTC. Translating gives CASNSWGGSVQFF.

The gene calls are TRBV10-2 and TRBJ1-3; the match to TRBD1 covers 10 bases. This CDR3 region has 14 residues. From germline, CDR1 is WSHSY and CDR2 SAAADI. V was clipped by 10 bases and J by 0 bases; unmatched bases: 3. The CDR3 reads CATWDRGSGNTIYF. DNA for the CDR3: TGCGCCACCTGGGACAGGGGCTCTGGAAACACCATATATTTT.

This chain uses TRBV19 with TRBJ1-1; D might be TRBD1 (6 bases). CDR1 is LNHDA, CDR2 SQIVND, per germline (reference sequence). There are 17 residues in the CDR3. The ends were cut back, 5 bases at V and 1 base at J, with 20 bases in the middle. This CDR3 reads CASSEWGQRRENTEAFF. In DNA form, the CDR3 reads TGTGCCAGTAGTGAGTGGGGGCAACGGAGAGAGAACACTGAAGCTTTCTTT.

V usage is TRBV18 and J usage is TRBJ2-6, with D hard to call. V shed 3 bases and J shed 4 bases, with 7 bases lying between them. Germline loops: CDR1 KGHSH, CDR2 LQKENI. CDR3 size: 14 residues. The CDR3 DNA reads TGTGCCAGCTCACCGGGGTCCGGGGCCAACGTCCTGACTTTC. Its translation: CASSPGSGANVLTF.

This rearrangement joins TRBV29-1 to TRBJ2-7; 10 bases are shared with TRBD2. Trimming at V came to 4 bases and at J to 5 bases, leaving 5 bases not matched to a gene. CDR1 SQVTM and CDR2 ANQGSEA come from the germline V gene. CDR3 size: 13 residues. The chain's CDR3 is CSVVSLAGDEQYF. CDR3 bases: TGCAGCGTTGTTTCCCTAGCGGGGGACGAGCAGTACTTC.

CDR3 amino acids: CASSLGGPGSGNTIYF. The CDR3 DNA follows: TGCGCCAGCAGCCTAGGGGGGCCCGGCTCTGGAAACACCATATATTTT. The J gene is TRBJ1-3, the V gene TRBV5-1; D may be TRBD1 (6 bases). Per germline, CDR1 SGHRS and CDR2 YFSETQ. V lost 4 bases and J lost 0, with 14 bases in between. This CDR3 has 16 amino acids.